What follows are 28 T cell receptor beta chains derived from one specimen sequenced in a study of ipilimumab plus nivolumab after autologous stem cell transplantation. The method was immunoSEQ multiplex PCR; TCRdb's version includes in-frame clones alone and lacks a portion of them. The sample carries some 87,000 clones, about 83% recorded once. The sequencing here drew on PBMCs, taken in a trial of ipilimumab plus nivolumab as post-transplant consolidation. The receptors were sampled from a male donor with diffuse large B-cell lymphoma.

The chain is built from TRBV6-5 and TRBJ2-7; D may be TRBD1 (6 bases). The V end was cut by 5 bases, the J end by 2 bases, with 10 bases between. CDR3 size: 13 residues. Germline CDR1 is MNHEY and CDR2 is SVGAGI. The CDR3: CASSVRQAYEQYF. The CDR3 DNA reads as TGTGCCAGCAGTGTCCGACAGGCCTACGAGCAGTACTTC.

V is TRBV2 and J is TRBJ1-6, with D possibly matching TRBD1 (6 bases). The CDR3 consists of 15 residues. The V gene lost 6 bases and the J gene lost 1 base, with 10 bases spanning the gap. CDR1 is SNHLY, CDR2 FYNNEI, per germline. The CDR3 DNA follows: TGTGCCAGCAGGGACACAGGGTCCTATAATTCACCCCTCCACTTT. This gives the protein CASRDTGSYNSPLHF.

CDR3 in amino acids: CASSLGRNSPLHF. The CDR3 bases are TGTGCCAGCAGCCTTGGGAGAAATTCACCCCTCCACTTT. The chain has TRBV7-2 and TRBJ1-6; D gene uncertain. V was cut by 5 bases and J by 7 bases, with 9 bases left in between. This CDR3 has 13 amino acids. The germline V gene has CDR1 SGHTA and CDR2 FQGNSA.

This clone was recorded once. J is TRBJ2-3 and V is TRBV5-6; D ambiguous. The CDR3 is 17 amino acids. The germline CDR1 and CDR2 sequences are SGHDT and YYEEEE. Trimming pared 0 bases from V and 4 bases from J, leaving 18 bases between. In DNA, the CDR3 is TGTGCCAGCAGCTTGGCCGGTAGGGCTAGTCGGTCAGATACGCAGTATTTT. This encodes CASSLAGRASRSDTQYF.

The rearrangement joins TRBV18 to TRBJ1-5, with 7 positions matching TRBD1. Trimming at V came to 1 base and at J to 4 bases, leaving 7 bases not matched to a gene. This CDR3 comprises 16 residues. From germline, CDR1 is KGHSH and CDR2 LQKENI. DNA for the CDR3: TGTGCCAGCTCACCACAGGAGGGGGCCGGGAATCAGCCCCAGCATTTT. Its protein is CASSPQEGAGNQPQHF.

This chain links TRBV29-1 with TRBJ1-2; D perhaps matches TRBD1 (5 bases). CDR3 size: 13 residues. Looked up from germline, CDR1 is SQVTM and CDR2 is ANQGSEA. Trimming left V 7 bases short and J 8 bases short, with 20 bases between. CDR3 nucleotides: TGCAGCGCCCAAGGGACTGCAGGGACCGGCTACACCTTC. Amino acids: CSAQGTAGTGYTF.

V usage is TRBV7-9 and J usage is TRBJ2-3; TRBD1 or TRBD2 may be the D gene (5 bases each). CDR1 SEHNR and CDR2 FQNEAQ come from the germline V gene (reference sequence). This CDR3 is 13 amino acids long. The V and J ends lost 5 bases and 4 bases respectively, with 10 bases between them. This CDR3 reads CASSPKGPDTQYF. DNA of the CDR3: TGTGCCAGCAGCCCAAAGGGACCAGATACGCAGTATTTT.

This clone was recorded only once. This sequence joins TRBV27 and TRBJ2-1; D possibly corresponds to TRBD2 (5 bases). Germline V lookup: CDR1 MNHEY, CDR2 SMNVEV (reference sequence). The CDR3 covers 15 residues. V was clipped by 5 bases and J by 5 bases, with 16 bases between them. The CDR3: CASSPGVVVNNEQFF. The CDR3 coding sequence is TGTGCCAGCAGTCCCGGGGTAGTAGTGAACAATGAGCAGTTCTTC.

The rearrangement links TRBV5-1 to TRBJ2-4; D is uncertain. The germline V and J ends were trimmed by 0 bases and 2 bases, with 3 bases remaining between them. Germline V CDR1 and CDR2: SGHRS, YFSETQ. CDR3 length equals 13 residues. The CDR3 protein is CASSLETKNIQYF. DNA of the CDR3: TGCGCCAGCAGCTTGGAGACCAAAAACATTCAGTACTTC.

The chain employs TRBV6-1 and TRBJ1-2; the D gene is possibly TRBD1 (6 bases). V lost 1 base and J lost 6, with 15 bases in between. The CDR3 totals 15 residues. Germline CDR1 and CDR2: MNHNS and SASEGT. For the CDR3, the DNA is TGTGCCAGCAGTGAAGGAGGGGGAGGGGGGAATGGCTACACCTTC. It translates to CASSEGGGGGNGYTF.

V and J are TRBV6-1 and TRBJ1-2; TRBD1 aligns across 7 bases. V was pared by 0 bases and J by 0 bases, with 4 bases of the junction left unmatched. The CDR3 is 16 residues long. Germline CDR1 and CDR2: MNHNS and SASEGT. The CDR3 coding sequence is TGTGCCAGCAGTGAAGCGGGGACAGCAGCTAACTATGGCTACACCTTC. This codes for CASSEAGTAANYGYTF.

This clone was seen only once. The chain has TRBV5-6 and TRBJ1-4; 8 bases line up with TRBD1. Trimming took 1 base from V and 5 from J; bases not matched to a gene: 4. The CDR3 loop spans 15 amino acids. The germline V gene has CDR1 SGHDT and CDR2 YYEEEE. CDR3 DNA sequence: TGTGCCAGCAGCTTGCCCACAGGGGGGAATGAAAAACTGTTTTTT. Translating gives CASSLPTGGNEKLFF.

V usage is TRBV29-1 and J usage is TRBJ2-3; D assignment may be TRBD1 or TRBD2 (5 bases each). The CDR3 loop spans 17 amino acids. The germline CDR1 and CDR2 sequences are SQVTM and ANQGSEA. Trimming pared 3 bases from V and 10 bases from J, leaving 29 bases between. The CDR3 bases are TGCAGCGTTGAGAGGCTGGGGCAGGGAGTTGATGGCGATGCGCAGTATTTT. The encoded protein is CSVERLGQGVDGDAQYF.

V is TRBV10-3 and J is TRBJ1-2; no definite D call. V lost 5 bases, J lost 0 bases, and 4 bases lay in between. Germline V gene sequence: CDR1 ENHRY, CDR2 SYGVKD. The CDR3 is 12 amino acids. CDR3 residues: CAISKANYGYTF. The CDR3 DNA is TGTGCCATCAGTAAAGCTAACTATGGCTACACCTTC.

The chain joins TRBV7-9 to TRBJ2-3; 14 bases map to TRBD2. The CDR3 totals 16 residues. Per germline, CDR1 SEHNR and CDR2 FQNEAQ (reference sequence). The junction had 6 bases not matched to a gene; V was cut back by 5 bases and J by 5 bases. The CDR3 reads CASSPGLAGGRDTQYF. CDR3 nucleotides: TGTGCCAGCAGCCCAGGACTAGCGGGGGGACGAGATACGCAGTATTTT.

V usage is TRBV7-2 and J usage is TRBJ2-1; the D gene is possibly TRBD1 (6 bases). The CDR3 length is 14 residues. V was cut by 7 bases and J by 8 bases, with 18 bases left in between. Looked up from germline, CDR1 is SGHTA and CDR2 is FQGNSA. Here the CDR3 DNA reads TGTGCCAGCACCCTGAGGGGGTTTTGGGATGAGCAGTTCTTC. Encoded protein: CASTLRGFWDEQFF.

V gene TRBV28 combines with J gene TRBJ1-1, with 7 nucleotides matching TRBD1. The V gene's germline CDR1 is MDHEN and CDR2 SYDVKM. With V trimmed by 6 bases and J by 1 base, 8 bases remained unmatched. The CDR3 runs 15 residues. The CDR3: CASSPGGSGNTEAFF. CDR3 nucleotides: TGTGCCAGCAGCCCAGGGGGGAGTGGGAACACTGAAGCTTTCTTT.

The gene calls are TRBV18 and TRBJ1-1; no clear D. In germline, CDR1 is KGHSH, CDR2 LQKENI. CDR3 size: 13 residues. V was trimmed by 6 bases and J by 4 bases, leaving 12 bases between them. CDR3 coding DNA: TGTGCCAGCTCCGATACAGATTCCACTGAAGCTTTCTTT. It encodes CASSDTDSTEAFF.

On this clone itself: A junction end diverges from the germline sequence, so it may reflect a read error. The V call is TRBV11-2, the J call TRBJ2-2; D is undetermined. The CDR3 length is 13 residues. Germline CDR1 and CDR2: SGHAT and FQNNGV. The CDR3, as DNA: TGTACCAGCAGCTTACGTCCGTCAGGGGAGCTGTTTTTT. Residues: CTSSLRPSGELFF.

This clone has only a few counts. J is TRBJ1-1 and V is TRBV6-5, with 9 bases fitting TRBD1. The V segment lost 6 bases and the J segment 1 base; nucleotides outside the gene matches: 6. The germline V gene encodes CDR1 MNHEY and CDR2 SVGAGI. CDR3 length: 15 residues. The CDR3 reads CASRQDRGKNTEAFF. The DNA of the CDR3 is TGTGCCAGCAGGCAGGACAGGGGAAAGAACACTGAAGCTTTCTTT.

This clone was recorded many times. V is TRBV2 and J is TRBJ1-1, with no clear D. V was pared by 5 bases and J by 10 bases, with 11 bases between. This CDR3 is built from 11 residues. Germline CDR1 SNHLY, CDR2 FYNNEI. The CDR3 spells CASSPRFRAFF. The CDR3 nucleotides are TGTGCCAGCAGTCCTCGGTTCCGAGCTTTCTTT.

The CDR3 DNA sequence: TGTGCCAGCAGCAACCGCATGGCTCCTTTTGGCTACACCTTC. Protein product: CASSNRMAPFGYTF. The V gene is TRBV9, the J gene TRBJ1-2; no firm D call. The germline CDR1 and CDR2 sequences are SGDLS and YYNGEE. CDR3 length: 14 amino acids. Trimming pared 4 bases from V and 7 bases from J, leaving 17 bases between.

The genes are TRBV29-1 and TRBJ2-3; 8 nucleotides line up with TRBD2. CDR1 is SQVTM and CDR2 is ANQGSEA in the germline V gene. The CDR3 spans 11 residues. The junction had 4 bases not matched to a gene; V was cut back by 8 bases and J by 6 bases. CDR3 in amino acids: CSFRGGDTQYF. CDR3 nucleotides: TGCAGCTTCCGGGGGGGTGATACGCAGTATTTT.

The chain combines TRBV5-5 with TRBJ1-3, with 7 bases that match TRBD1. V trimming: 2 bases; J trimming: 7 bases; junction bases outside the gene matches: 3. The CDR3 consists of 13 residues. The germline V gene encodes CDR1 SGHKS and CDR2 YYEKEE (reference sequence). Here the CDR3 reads CASSLGGENTIYF. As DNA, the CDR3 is TGTGCCAGCAGCTTAGGGGGCGAGAACACCATATATTTT.

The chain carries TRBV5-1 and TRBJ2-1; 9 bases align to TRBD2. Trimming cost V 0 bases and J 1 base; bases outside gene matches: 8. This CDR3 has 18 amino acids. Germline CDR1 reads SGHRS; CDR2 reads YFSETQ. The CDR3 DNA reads TGCGCCAGCAGCTTGGTCGTCGGCGGGGGGGCTTCCTACAATGAGCAGTTCTTC. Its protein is CASSLVVGGGASYNEQFF.

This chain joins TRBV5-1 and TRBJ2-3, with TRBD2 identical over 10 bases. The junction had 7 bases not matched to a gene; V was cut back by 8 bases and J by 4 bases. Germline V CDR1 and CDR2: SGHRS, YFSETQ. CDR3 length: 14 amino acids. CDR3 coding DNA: TGCGCCAGAACTAGCGGGGTATCGTCAGATACGCAGTATTTT. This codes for CARTSGVSSDTQYF.

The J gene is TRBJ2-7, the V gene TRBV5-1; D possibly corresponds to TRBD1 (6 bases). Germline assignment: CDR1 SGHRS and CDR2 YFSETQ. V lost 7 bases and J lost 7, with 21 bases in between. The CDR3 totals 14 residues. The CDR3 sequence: CASVTGPSSYEQYF. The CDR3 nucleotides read TGCGCCAGCGTAACAGGGCCATCTTCTTATGAGCAGTACTTC.

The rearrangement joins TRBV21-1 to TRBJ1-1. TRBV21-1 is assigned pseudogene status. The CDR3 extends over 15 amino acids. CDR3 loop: CASSKEHGGHTEAFF. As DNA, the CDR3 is TGTGCCAGCAGCAAAGAGCACGGGGGCCACACTGAAGCTTTCTTT.